This is a list of T cell receptor beta chains from one sample in a study of identical twins. MiXCR was run by TCRdb on the 5' RACE reads, yielding one entry per CDR3 protein. This table holds about 150,000 distinct CDR3 sequences, roughly 3.5% found once. Source material: memory T cells sorted from blood. The receptors shown here come from a man between 18 and 29 years old in good health. The CDR3 runs from the conserved cysteine through the conserved F or W. A D gene is named only where the DNA matches it firmly. The size field is filled for only some rows; it gives once, few, many or a size class.

j_call: TRBJ2-1
clone_size: many
v_call: TRBV29-1
d_call: -
cdr3_nt: TGCAGCGTTGAAGCCGAAGCCTCCTACAATGAGCAGTTCTTC
cdr3_aa: CSVEAEASYNEQFF

j_call: TRBJ2-1
clone_size: few
v_call: TRBV27
d_call: -
cdr3_nt: TGTGCCAGCAAGGCCGGACAGTGGGGAAACAATGAGCAGTTCTTC
cdr3_aa: CASKAGQWGNNEQFF

j_call: TRBJ2-2
clone_size: many
v_call: TRBV18
d_call: TRBD2
cdr3_nt: TGTGCCAGCTCACCACTTCTAGCGGAAACCGGGGAGCTGTTTTTT
cdr3_aa: CASSPLLAETGELFF

j_call: TRBJ2-3
clone_size: many
v_call: TRBV7-2
d_call: -
cdr3_nt: TGTGCCAGCAGCTTAGATGGCTTAGGCACAGATACGCAGTATTTT
cdr3_aa: CASSLDGLGTDTQYF

j_call: TRBJ2-4
clone_size: many
v_call: TRBV9
d_call: -
cdr3_nt: TGTGCCAGCAGCCCTCATGTCAGTTCCAACATTCAGTACTTC
cdr3_aa: CASSPHVSSNIQYF

j_call: TRBJ2-3
clone_size: many
v_call: TRBV10-2
d_call: -
cdr3_nt: TGCGCCAGCAGCAAACACAACCTAGACTACGATACGCAGTATTTT
cdr3_aa: CASSKHNLDYDTQYF

j_call: TRBJ1-2
clone_size: many
v_call: TRBV6-1
d_call: -
cdr3_nt: TGTGCCAGCAGTGAAGCTGGCAGGAGCTATGGCTACACCTTC
cdr3_aa: CASSEAGRSYGYTF

j_call: TRBJ2-1
clone_size: -
v_call: TRBV5-6
d_call: -
cdr3_nt: TGTGCCAGCAGCTTGGGGCTATCGGGTGACAATGAGCAGTTCTTC
cdr3_aa: CASSLGLSGDNEQFF

j_call: TRBJ2-1
clone_size: few
v_call: TRBV24-1
d_call: -
cdr3_nt: TGTGCCACCAGTGTCGCCTACCATGAGCAGTTCTTC
cdr3_aa: CATSVAYHEQFF

j_call: TRBJ2-5
clone_size: many
v_call: TRBV7-2
d_call: TRBD2
cdr3_nt: TGTGCCAGCAGCTTTGGACTAGCGGGAGGGCAAGAGACCCAGTACTTC
cdr3_aa: CASSFGLAGGQETQYF

j_call: TRBJ2-7
clone_size: many
v_call: TRBV7-2
d_call: -
cdr3_nt: TGTGCCAGCGGGGGACGGGGGACGTCCTACGAGCAGTACTTC
cdr3_aa: CASGGRGTSYEQYF

j_call: TRBJ2-6
clone_size: few
v_call: TRBV5-4
d_call: TRBD1
cdr3_nt: TGTGCCAGCAGCTTGGATGGGACAGGCGTGGGGGCCAACGTCCTGACTTTC
cdr3_aa: CASSLDGTGVGANVLTF

j_call: TRBJ2-1
clone_size: -
v_call: TRBV4-3
d_call: TRBD2
cdr3_nt: TGCGCCAGCAGCCAGTACCCCGGGACTAGCGGGAGGTACAATGAGCAGTTCTTC
cdr3_aa: CASSQYPGTSGRYNEQFF

j_call: TRBJ1-2
clone_size: many
v_call: TRBV20-1
d_call: TRBD1
cdr3_nt: TGCAGTGCTCAGGGACAGGGGAACTATGGCTACACCTTC
cdr3_aa: CSAQGQGNYGYTF

j_call: TRBJ1-5
clone_size: many
v_call: TRBV20-1
d_call: -
cdr3_nt: TGCAGTGCTAGACTGGGGGGCGCGATTAGTCAGCCCCAGCATTTT
cdr3_aa: CSARLGGAISQPQHF

j_call: TRBJ1-4
clone_size: many
v_call: TRBV11-2
d_call: -
cdr3_nt: TGTGCCAGCAGCTACGGGAGATCGACAGGACGAATCGAAACACCAAGGGAAAAACTGTTTTTT
cdr3_aa: CASSYGRSTGRIETPREKLFF

j_call: TRBJ2-5
clone_size: -
v_call: TRBV2
d_call: TRBD2
cdr3_nt: TGTGCCAGCATACCAGCGGGAGTACGGGAGACCCAGTACTTC
cdr3_aa: CASIPAGVRETQYF

j_call: TRBJ2-1
clone_size: few
v_call: TRBV14
d_call: -
cdr3_nt: TGTGCCAGCAGCCAAGGATCCCACAATGAGCAGTTCTTC
cdr3_aa: CASSQGSHNEQFF

j_call: TRBJ2-3
clone_size: many
v_call: TRBV5-4
d_call: TRBD2
cdr3_nt: TGTGCCAGCAGCTATAAGGGGAGGGTGAGCACAGATACGCAGTATTTT
cdr3_aa: CASSYKGRVSTDTQYF

j_call: TRBJ1-1
clone_size: many
v_call: TRBV12-3/TRBV12-4
d_call: -
cdr3_nt: TGTGCCAGCAGTTTTGTAGCGGTGGGGGATTACGTTGAAGCTTTCTTT
cdr3_aa: CASSFVAVGDYVEAFF

j_call: TRBJ2-7
clone_size: many
v_call: TRBV20-1
d_call: -
cdr3_nt: TGCACCTTGGGGCCATCCTACGAGCAGTACTTC
cdr3_aa: CTLGPSYEQYF

j_call: TRBJ2-6
clone_size: -
v_call: TRBV11-1
d_call: -
cdr3_nt: TGTGCCAGCAGCTACCCCGGGGGTGGTGGGGCCAACGTCCTGACTTTC
cdr3_aa: CASSYPGGGGANVLTF

j_call: TRBJ2-3
clone_size: many
v_call: TRBV20-1
d_call: TRBD2
cdr3_nt: TGCAGTGCTAAGGCTAGCGGGAGGGATGATACGCAGTATTTT
cdr3_aa: CSAKASGRDDTQYF

j_call: TRBJ2-2
clone_size: few
v_call: TRBV2
d_call: TRBD2
cdr3_nt: TGTGCCAGCAGTGAAGTCCGGCTAGCGGGAGGGAACACCGGGGAGCTGTTTTTT
cdr3_aa: CASSEVRLAGGNTGELFF

j_call: TRBJ2-5
clone_size: many
v_call: TRBV14
d_call: -
cdr3_nt: TGTGCCAGCAGCAAGGGGAGGAGGGTCCAAGAGACCCAGTACTTC
cdr3_aa: CASSKGRRVQETQYF

j_call: TRBJ2-1
clone_size: many
v_call: TRBV27
d_call: -
cdr3_nt: TGTGCCAGCAGTTTATGGGGAGGACACAATGAGCAGTTCTTC
cdr3_aa: CASSLWGGHNEQFF

j_call: TRBJ2-1
clone_size: many
v_call: TRBV3-1
d_call: TRBD2
cdr3_nt: TGTGCCAGCAGGAGCGGGAGAGGGTCCTACAATGAGCAGTTCTTC
cdr3_aa: CASRSGRGSYNEQFF

j_call: TRBJ1-1
clone_size: many
v_call: TRBV20-1
d_call: -
cdr3_nt: TGCAGTGCTACCCAGAGAATATCGGGCACTGAAGCTTTCTTT
cdr3_aa: CSATQRISGTEAFF

j_call: TRBJ2-2
clone_size: many
v_call: TRBV5-1
d_call: -
cdr3_nt: TGCGCCAGCAGCTTGGAGGGGCGGGCGAACACCGGGGAGCTGTTTTTT
cdr3_aa: CASSLEGRANTGELFF